The 8 T cell receptor beta chains in this list originate from one sample, sequenced in a study of vaccination effects on CD4 cells after COVID-19. Before sequencing took place, the ViraFEST assay used viral peptide pools to expand antigen-specific CD4+ T cells. CD4+ T cells were isolated after less than 12 days of culture. The person was diagnosed with PCR-confirmed SARS-CoV-2 infection between March and December 2020. These TCRs are of unknown antigen specificity. TCRdb's copy holds only in-frame clones and misses some; the assay was immunoSEQ multiplex PCR. This sample has approximately 30,000 clones, with 55% to 75% found just once. This material consisted of CD4+ T cells from PBMCs cultured with a peptide pool, taken before COVID-19 vaccination. All receptors derive from a human donor who had a prior SARS-CoV-2 infection.

This rearrangement joins TRBV7-3 to TRBJ1-6, with D uncertain. V was cut by 6 bases and J by 7 bases, with 10 bases left in between. CDR3 length: 13 residues. Per germline, CDR1 SGHTA and CDR2 FQGTGA. CDR3 loop: CASRAGGNSPLHF. The DNA of the CDR3 is TGTGCCAGCAGAGCGGGCGGCAATTCACCCCTCCACTTT.

This rearrangement joins TRBV11-3 to TRBJ2-5; D might be TRBD2 (5 bases). Germline CDR1 reads SGHNT; CDR2 reads YENEEA. This CDR3 is built from 15 residues. V was pared by 0 bases and J by 4 bases, with 12 bases between. Here the CDR3 DNA reads TGTGCCAGCAGCTTAGATGGTGGACGGGGAGAGACCCAGTACTTC. This sequence encodes CASSLDGGRGETQYF. Filled out from reference TRBV11-3 and TRBJ2-5, the complete variable domain reads EAGVVQSPRYKIIEKKQPVAFWCNPISGHNTLYWYLQNLGQGPELLIRYENEEAVDDSQLPKDRFSAERLKGVDSTLKIQPAELGDSAVYLCASSLDGGRGETQYFGPGTRLLVL.

The V call is TRBV4-1, the J call TRBJ2-7, with D possibly called TRBD1 or TRBD2 (6 bases each). Germline CDR1 reads MGHRA; CDR2 reads YSYEKL. The CDR3 is made up of 13 amino acids. Deletions cut 0 bases from V and 6 bases from J, with 9 bases between. The CDR3, as DNA: TGCGCCAGCAGCCAAGAACGGGGGCTCGAGCAGTACTTC. This translates into CASSQERGLEQYF.

The chain couples TRBV7-2 to TRBJ1-1; D is unclear. V was clipped by 1 base and J by 2 bases, with 8 bases between them. The length of the CDR3 is 14 residues. Germline values: CDR1 SGHTA, CDR2 FQGNSA. CDR3: CASSLGPANTEAFF. The DNA for the CDR3 is TGTGCCAGCAGCTTAGGTCCCGCAAACACTGAAGCTTTCTTT.

J is TRBJ2-3 and V is TRBV6-6; D is ambiguous. The CDR3 loop spans 13 amino acids. Germline V gene data show CDR1 as MNHNY and CDR2 as SVGAGI (reference sequence). Deletions cut 7 bases from V and 0 bases from J, with 8 bases between. CDR3 in amino acids: CASTKDSTDTQYF. As DNA, the CDR3 is TGTGCCAGCACCAAAGATAGCACAGATACGCAGTATTTT.

The chain carries TRBV5-1 and TRBJ1-1, with 7 bases lining up with TRBD1. The CDR3 length is 14 residues. The germline gives CDR1 SGHRS, CDR2 YFSETQ. Trimming at V came to 4 bases and at J to 1 base, leaving 4 bases not matched to a gene. CDR3 DNA sequence: TGCGCCAGCAGCCCGGACAGGCCGAACACTGAAGCTTTCTTT. This translates into CASSPDRPNTEAFF.

This chain links TRBV7-9 with TRBJ2-3; tentatively, D is TRBD1 (6 bases). The V and J ends lost 6 bases and 5 bases respectively, with 18 bases between them. The CDR3 has 15 residues. In germline, CDR1 is SEHNR, CDR2 FQNEAQ (reference sequence). For the CDR3, the DNA is TGTGCCAGCAGGCCGTCCCGAACAGGGTTAGATACGCAGTATTTT. This encodes CASRPSRTGLDTQYF.

The chain combines TRBV12-3 or TRBV12-4 with TRBJ1-1; D is uncertain. This CDR3 region has 11 residues. V lost 2 bases and J lost 7, with 5 bases in between. The CDR3 DNA follows: TGTGCCAGCAGTTTATACTTTGAAGCTTTCTTT. Protein sequence: CASSLYFEAFF.